This T cell receptor beta chain is drawn from a study of CD8+ T cells in alopecia areata. About this clone: Its antigen remains unknown.

Overall study findings and caveats: More clonal than normal scalp was lesional scalp, particularly alopecia totalis/universalis.

CDR3 length: 14 residues. Germline assignment: CDR1 MDHEN and CDR2 SYDVKM. Trimming pared 2 bases from V and 7 bases from J, leaving 15 bases between. Following RNA extraction, reverse transcription yielded cDNA that acted as the sequencing template. Sequenced by immunoSEQ multiplex PCR; TCRdb stores in-frame clones only, minus some. The repertoire holds approximately 180,000 clones, with roughly 59% as singletons. The chain joins TRBV28 to TRBJ2-7, with D perhaps assigned TRBD1 or TRBD2 (5 bases each). The sample consisted of CD4+ T cells sorted from blood, taken at week 0. This TCR came from a human donor with alopecia areata. As DNA, the CDR3 is TGTGCCAGCAGTTTAGCCCGGGACGGAAAAGAGCAGTACTTC. Protein: CASSLARDGKEQYF.